Presented here are 28 T cell receptor beta chains from one specimen sequenced in a study of cytomegalovirus exposure and HLA in healthy donors. Assay used: immunoSEQ multiplex PCR; TCRdb lists only in-frame clones, some missing. This table has over 45,000 clones, about nine tenths appearing once. Sequencing input: PBMCs. The receptors were sampled from a young man in good health and CMV-seronegative.

The chain combines TRBV5-1 with TRBJ2-7; TRBD2 aligns across 11 bases. CDR1 and CDR2 (germline): SGHRS, YFSETQ. This CDR3 region has 15 residues. V lost 4 bases, J lost 4 bases, and 7 bases stayed unmatched. Here the CDR3 DNA reads TGCGCCAGCAGCGGTAGCGGGAGGGCTGTATACGAGCAGTACTTC. This translates into CASSGSGRAVYEQYF.

The DNA of the CDR3 is TGTGCCAGCAGTGACCTAGCGGGAGCGACTGGCGGGGAGCTGTTTTTT. Protein: CASSDLAGATGGELFF. The chain joins TRBV6-1 to TRBJ2-2; 10 nucleotides agree with TRBD2. The CDR3 consists of 16 residues. Germline V gene lookup returns CDR1 MNHNS and CDR2 SASEGT. V shed 3 bases, J shed 7 bases, and the junction held 8 bases outside the gene matches.

In its sample, this clone was seen once. Here the CDR3 reads CASSLTSGIRNEQFF. As DNA, the CDR3 is TGTGCCAGCAGTTTAACTAGCGGGATTCGCAATGAGCAGTTCTTC. V and J are TRBV6-4 and TRBJ2-1; TRBD2 matches 10 bases. The CDR3 loop spans 15 amino acids. Trimming cost V 5 bases and J 6 bases; bases outside gene matches: 7. The V gene's germline CDR1 is MRHNA and CDR2 SNTAGT.

J is TRBJ2-7 and V is TRBV7-6; a weak D match, TRBD1 (5 bases). The CDR3 has 14 amino acids. V was pared by 5 bases and J by 3 bases, with 14 bases between. CDR1 and CDR2 from the germline V gene are SGHVS and FNYEAQ. CDR3 DNA sequence: TGTGCCAGCAGCAGCAACGACAGAGGCTACGAGCAGTACTTC. It specifies CASSSNDRGYEQYF.

This clone was observed once. J is TRBJ2-3 and V is TRBV4-2; 8 nucleotides line up with TRBD2. From germline, CDR1 is LGHNA and CDR2 YNFKEQ. V shed 4 bases, J shed 8 bases, and the junction held 2 bases outside the gene matches. The CDR3 has 12 amino acids. The CDR3 DNA follows: TGTGCCAGCAGCCCCGCGGGGGGTACGCAGTATTTT. Amino acid sequence: CASSPAGGTQYF.

The genes are TRBV6-6 and TRBJ2-1, with 8 positions matching TRBD2. V was pared by 2 bases and J by 8 bases, with 8 bases of the junction left unmatched. The CDR3 is 15 residues long. CDR1 and CDR2 (germline): MNHNY, SVGAGI (reference sequence). CDR3 residues: CASSYGAGAVDEQFF. For the CDR3, the DNA is TGTGCCAGCAGTTACGGAGCGGGAGCAGTAGATGAGCAGTTCTTC.

This rearrangement joins TRBV9 to TRBJ2-5, with 8 nucleotides matching TRBD2. CDR3 length equals 14 residues. V gave up 3 bases and J gave up 1 base; unmatched junction bases: 2. Germline V gene data show CDR1 as SGDLS and CDR2 as YYNGEE. CDR3 sequence: CASSDGLAQETQYF. Written as DNA, the CDR3 is TGTGCCAGCAGCGACGGACTAGCCCAAGAGACCCAGTACTTC.

The chain has TRBV15 and TRBJ2-1; 10 positions match TRBD2. CDR3 length: 13 amino acids. J lost 10 bases, V lost 5 bases, and 5 bases had no gene match. Germline CDR1 is LNHNV and CDR2 is YYDKDF (reference sequence). The CDR3 here is CATSGGGLAEQFF. CDR3 in DNA: TGTGCCACCAGCGGGGGGGGACTAGCGGAGCAGTTCTTC.

This chain connects TRBV9 to TRBJ2-2; 9 bases agree with TRBD1. Germline CDR1 is SGDLS and CDR2 is YYNGEE. With 4 bases clipped from V and 1 base from J, the junction kept 11 bases outside the gene matches. CDR3 length: 18 residues. The CDR3 DNA sequence: TGTGCCAGCAGCTCCCCTGAGGGACAGGGCTTGAACACCGGGGAGCTGTTTTTT. It encodes CASSSPEGQGLNTGELFF.

The V and J genes are TRBV2 and TRBJ2-4, with 13 bases aligning to TRBD2. J lost 3 bases, V lost 7 bases, and 6 bases had no gene match. Germline-derived CDR1 and CDR2 are SNHLY and FYNNEI. CDR3 size: 16 residues. The CDR3 reads CASTGLAGVGKNIQYF. The CDR3 DNA follows: TGTGCCAGCACTGGACTAGCGGGAGTGGGCAAAAACATTCAGTACTTC.

The chain uses TRBV27 and TRBJ1-2, with 9 bases lining up with TRBD1. The CDR3 consists of 16 residues. The J segment lost 3 bases and the V segment lost 6 bases, leaving 11 bases of the junction unmatched. CDR1 is MNHEY, CDR2 SMNVEV, per germline (reference sequence). In DNA form, the CDR3 reads TGTGCCAGCAGCTCCCTCTTGACAGGGGGTGACTATGGCTACACCTTC. This sequence encodes CASSSLLTGGDYGYTF.

CDR3 nucleotides: TGCGCCAGCAGCCAAGACCCGACCGGGGGAACCTACGAGCAGTACTTC. Its protein is CASSQDPTGGTYEQYF. The chain carries TRBV4-1 and TRBJ2-7; tentative D call: TRBD2 (6 bases). The CDR3 runs 16 residues. V lost 0 bases to trimming and J lost 2 bases, with 14 bases between them. Germline loops: CDR1 MGHRA, CDR2 YSYEKL.

This chain uses TRBV5-1 with TRBJ2-3; maybe TRBD1 (6 bases). CDR3 length equals 14 residues. The ends were cut back, 0 bases at V and 6 bases at J, with 11 bases in the middle. From germline, CDR1 is SGHRS and CDR2 YFSETQ. The CDR3 here is CASSLAGQWDTQYF. The CDR3 nucleotides read TGCGCCAGCAGCTTGGCGGGACAATGGGATACGCAGTATTTT.

The chain combines TRBV5-1 with TRBJ2-2, with D possibly matching TRBD1 (5 bases). The germline gives CDR1 SGHRS, CDR2 YFSETQ. The ends were cut back, 4 bases at V and 7 bases at J, with 17 bases in the middle. The CDR3 runs 15 residues. This chain's CDR3 is CASSKYLPGNGELFF. In DNA, the CDR3 is TGCGCCAGCAGCAAATACCTGCCAGGGAACGGGGAGCTGTTTTTT.

The chain is built from TRBV28 and TRBJ2-1; 11 bases line up with TRBD1. The CDR3 consists of 17 residues. The V gene end was trimmed by 6 bases and the J gene end by 9 bases; junction bases not matched to a gene: 16. The germline V gene encodes CDR1 MDHEN and CDR2 SYDVKM. The CDR3 nucleotides read TGTGCCAGCAGCATTGGGTCCGGACAGGGGGCTATATTTGAGCAGTTCTTC. Translated: CASSIGSGQGAIFEQFF.

The chain is built from TRBV2 and TRBJ2-7; TRBD2 matches at 8 bases. J was trimmed by 5 bases and V by 6 bases; bases with no gene match: 12. The V gene's germline CDR1 is SNHLY and CDR2 FYNNEI. This CDR3 is 15 amino acids long. This CDR3 reads CASSPEELAGDEQYF. CDR3 bases: TGTGCCAGCAGCCCCGAGGAGCTAGCGGGTGACGAGCAGTACTTC.

The CDR3 sequence: CASRLGAGRGLAQETQYF. CDR3 DNA: TGTGCCAGCAGACTCGGGGCAGGGAGGGGTCTAGCGCAAGAGACCCAGTACTTC. V and J are TRBV27 and TRBJ2-5, with 7 bases that match TRBD2. The CDR3 runs 18 residues. Unmatched junction bases numbered 18, after V lost 6 bases and J lost 2 bases. CDR1 and CDR2 (germline): MNHEY, SMNVEV (reference sequence).

This clone appeared once. V gene TRBV6-5 combines with J gene TRBJ1-4; TRBD1 aligns across 7 bases. This CDR3 has 14 amino acids. The germline V gene has CDR1 MNHEY and CDR2 SVGAGI. J was trimmed by 3 bases and V by 6 bases; bases with no gene match: 4. CDR3 region: CASRDGQANEKLFF. Here the CDR3 DNA reads TGTGCCAGCAGAGATGGACAGGCTAATGAAAAACTGTTTTTT.

The rearrangement joins TRBV7-2 to TRBJ2-5; the D gene is possibly TRBD2 (6 bases). Per germline, CDR1 SGHTA and CDR2 FQGNSA. CDR3 length: 14 residues. Between the trimmed V and J ends, which lost 1 base and 7 bases, there was a span of 13 bases. The CDR3 loop reads CASSLVGTGTTQYF. In DNA form, the CDR3 reads TGTGCCAGCAGCTTAGTAGGGACTGGAACGACCCAGTACTTC.

V and J are TRBV5-4 and TRBJ2-1; 14 bases line up with TRBD2. V lost 3 bases to trimming and J lost 6 bases; unmatched junction nucleotides: 2. Germline loops: CDR1 SGHNT, CDR2 YYREEE (reference sequence). The CDR3 is 15 amino acids. In DNA form, the CDR3 reads TGTGCCAGCAGCTATGGGACTAGCGGGAGCAATGAGCAGTTCTTC. Translation: CASSYGTSGSNEQFF.

The chain employs TRBV1 and TRBJ1-2; the table's D call, TRBD1, was not checked against the DNA. TRBV1 is marked as a pseudogene. This CDR3 spans 19 amino acids. The chain's CDR3 is CTSSRLRTGVYNAAWGYTF. CDR3 in DNA: TGCACCAGCAGCCGACTCAGGACAGGGGTGTACAACGCGGCCTGGGGCTACACCTTC.

The rearrangement joins TRBV23-1 to TRBJ1-1; unclear D gene. TRBV23-1 is an ORF, and what it does is uncertain. The V and J ends lost 4 bases and 3 bases respectively, with 12 bases between them. This CDR3 has 14 residues. The CDR3 nucleotides read TGCGCCAGCAGTCCAATTCCCCGGGACACTGAAGCTTTCTTT. As protein: CASSPIPRDTEAFF.

The J gene is TRBJ2-3, the V gene TRBV4-2; 7 nucleotides align to TRBD2. The trim removed 0 bases at V and 2 bases at J, leaving 5 bases unmatched. This CDR3 comprises 16 residues. The germline V gene encodes CDR1 LGHNA and CDR2 YNFKEQ. CDR3 loop: CASSQERLADTDTQYF. DNA of the CDR3: TGTGCCAGCAGCCAAGAGCGACTAGCAGACACAGATACGCAGTATTTT.

J is TRBJ2-2 and V is TRBV18, with D tentatively TRBD1 (6 bases). Germline V CDR1 and CDR2: KGHSH, LQKENI. V was shortened by 2 bases and J by 4 bases, with 8 bases between the two germline ends. The CDR3 is 14 residues long. CDR3 in amino acids: CASSPTGTTGELFF. For the CDR3, the DNA is TGTGCCAGCTCACCAACAGGGACCACCGGGGAGCTGTTTTTT.

The chain has TRBV7-2 and TRBJ2-1; 10 positions agree with TRBD2. The CDR3 is made up of 15 amino acids. The V gene's germline CDR1 is SGHTA and CDR2 FQGNSA. The J segment lost 15 bases and the V segment lost 4 bases, leaving 15 bases of the junction unmatched. The DNA of the CDR3 is TGTGCCAGCAGCTCGGGGGCTAGCGGGAGTAGAGGGGCGTTCTTC. Amino acid sequence: CASSSGASGSRGAFF.

The V call is TRBV2, the J call TRBJ2-1; the D is unclear. Trimming pared 9 bases from V and 0 bases from J, leaving 12 bases between. The length of the CDR3 is 14 residues. Per germline, CDR1 SNHLY and CDR2 FYNNEI. The DNA for the CDR3 is TGTGCCAGGGGCTTGACAAGCTCCTACAATGAGCAGTTCTTC. This gives the protein CARGLTSSYNEQFF.

In regard to this clone: Sequence at one end of the junction differs from germline and may be a read error. The chain is built from TRBV7-7 and TRBJ2-1; no reliable D call. Germline CDR1 and CDR2: SSHAT and FNYEAQ (reference sequence). The CDR3 has 14 amino acids. CDR3 sequence: CASSLAPENNEQFF. The CDR3 DNA reads TGTGCTAGCAGCTTAGCCCCAGAAAACAATGAGCAGTTCTTC.

The V and J genes are TRBV28 and TRBJ1-2; TRBD1 matches 9 bases. This CDR3 region has 16 residues. V lost 5 bases to trimming and J lost 4 bases; unmatched junction nucleotides: 11. Germline V gene sequence: CDR1 MDHEN, CDR2 SYDVKM. This chain's CDR3 is CASSPQTGGLLYGYTF. In DNA, the CDR3 is TGTGCCAGCAGTCCCCAGACAGGGGGTCTCCTCTATGGCTACACCTTC.